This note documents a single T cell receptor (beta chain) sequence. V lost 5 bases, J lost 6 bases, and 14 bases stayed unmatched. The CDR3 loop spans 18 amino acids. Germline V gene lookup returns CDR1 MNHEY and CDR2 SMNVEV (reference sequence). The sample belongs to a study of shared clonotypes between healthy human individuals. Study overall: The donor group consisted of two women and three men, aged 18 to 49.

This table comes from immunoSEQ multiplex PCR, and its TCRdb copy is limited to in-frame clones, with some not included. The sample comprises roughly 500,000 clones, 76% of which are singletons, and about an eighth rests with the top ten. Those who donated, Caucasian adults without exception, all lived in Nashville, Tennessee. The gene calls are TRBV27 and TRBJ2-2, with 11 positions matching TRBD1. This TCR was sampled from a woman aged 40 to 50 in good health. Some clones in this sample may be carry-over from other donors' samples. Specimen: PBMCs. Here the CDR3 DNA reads TGTGCCAGCAGTGCCGGGACAGGGGGAAGTCATTGGGCCGGGGAGCTGTTTTTT. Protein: CASSAGTGGSHWAGELFF.